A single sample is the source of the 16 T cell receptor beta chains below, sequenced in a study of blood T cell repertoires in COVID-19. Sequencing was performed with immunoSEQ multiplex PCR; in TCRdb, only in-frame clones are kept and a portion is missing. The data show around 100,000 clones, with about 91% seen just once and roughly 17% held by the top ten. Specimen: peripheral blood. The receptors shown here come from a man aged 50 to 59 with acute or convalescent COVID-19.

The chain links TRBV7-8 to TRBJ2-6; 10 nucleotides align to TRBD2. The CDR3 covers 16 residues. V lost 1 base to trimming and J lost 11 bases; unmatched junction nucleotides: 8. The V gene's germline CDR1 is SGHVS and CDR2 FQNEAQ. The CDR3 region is CASSLGWASGGDVLTF. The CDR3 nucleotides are TGTGCCAGCAGCTTAGGTTGGGCTAGCGGGGGAGACGTCCTGACTTTC. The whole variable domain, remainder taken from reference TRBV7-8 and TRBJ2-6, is GAGVSQSPRYKVAKRGQDVALRCDPISGHVSLFWYQQALGQGPEFLTYFQNEAQLDKSGLPSDRFFAERPEGSVSTLKIQRTQQEDSAVYLCASSLGWASGGDVLTFGAGSRLTVL.

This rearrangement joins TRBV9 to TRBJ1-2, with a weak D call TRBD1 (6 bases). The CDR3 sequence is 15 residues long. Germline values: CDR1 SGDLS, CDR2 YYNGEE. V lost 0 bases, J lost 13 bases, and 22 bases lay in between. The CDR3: CASSVEGGGSLPATF. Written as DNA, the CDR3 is TGTGCCAGCAGCGTAGAGGGGGGGGGATCACTACCCGCCACCTTC.

This chain's CDR3 is CASSPDRGREFHNEQFF. CDR3 coding DNA: TGTGCCAGCAGCCCAGACAGGGGGCGGGAGTTCCACAATGAGCAGTTCTTC. The gene calls are TRBV5-5 and TRBJ2-1; 10 bases agree with TRBD1. CDR1 is SGHKS and CDR2 is YYEKEE in the germline V gene (reference sequence). The CDR3 is made up of 17 amino acids. The V segment lost 4 bases and the J segment 5 bases; nucleotides outside the gene matches: 12.

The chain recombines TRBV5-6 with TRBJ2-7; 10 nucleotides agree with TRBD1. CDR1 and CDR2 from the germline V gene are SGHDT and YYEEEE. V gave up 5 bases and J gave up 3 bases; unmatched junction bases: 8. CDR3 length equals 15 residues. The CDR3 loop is CASSPPGQGSYEQYF. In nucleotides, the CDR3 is TGTGCCAGCAGTCCCCCGGGACAGGGGAGCTACGAGCAGTACTTC.

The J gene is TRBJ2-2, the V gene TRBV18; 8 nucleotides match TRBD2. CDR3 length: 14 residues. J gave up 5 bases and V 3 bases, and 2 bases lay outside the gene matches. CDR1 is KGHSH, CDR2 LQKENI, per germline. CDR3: CASSPRGATGELFF. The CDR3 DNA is TGTGCCAGCTCACCGCGGGGGGCAACCGGGGAGCTGTTTTTT.

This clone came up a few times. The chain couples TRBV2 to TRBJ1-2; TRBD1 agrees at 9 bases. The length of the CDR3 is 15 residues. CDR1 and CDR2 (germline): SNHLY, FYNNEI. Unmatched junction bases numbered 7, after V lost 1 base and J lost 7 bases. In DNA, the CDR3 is TGTGCCAGCAGTGAAGGAGGGACAGGGTTTCTTGGCTACACCTTC. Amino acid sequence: CASSEGGTGFLGYTF.

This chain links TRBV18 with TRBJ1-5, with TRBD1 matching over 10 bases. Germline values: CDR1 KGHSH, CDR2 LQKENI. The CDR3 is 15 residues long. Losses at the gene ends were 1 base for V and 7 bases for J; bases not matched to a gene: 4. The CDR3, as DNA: TGTGCCAGCTCACCACGACAGGGGGCAGGGCAGCCCCAGCATTTT. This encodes CASSPRQGAGQPQHF. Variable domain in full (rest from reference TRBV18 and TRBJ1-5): NAGVMQNPRHLVRRRGQEARLRCSPMKGHSHVYWYRQLPEEGLKFMVYLQKENIIDESGMPKERFSAEFPKEGPSILRIQQVVRGDSAAYFCASSPRQGAGQPQHFGDGTRLSIL.

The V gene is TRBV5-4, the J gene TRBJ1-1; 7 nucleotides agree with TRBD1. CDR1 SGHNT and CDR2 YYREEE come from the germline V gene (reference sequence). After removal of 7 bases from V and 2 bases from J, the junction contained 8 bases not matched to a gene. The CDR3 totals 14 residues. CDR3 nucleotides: TGTGCCAGCCCCGGGACAGCGGCAAACACTGAAGCTTTCTTT. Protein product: CASPGTAANTEAFF.

CDR3: CASTYGTGLNEKLFF. CDR3 nucleotides: TGTGCCAGCACCTACGGGACAGGGTTGAATGAAAAACTGTTTTTT. The chain links TRBV4-2 to TRBJ1-4; 9 bases agree with TRBD1. Looked up from germline, CDR1 is LGHNA and CDR2 is YNFKEQ. The CDR3 runs to 15 residues. Losses at the gene ends were 7 bases for V and 5 bases for J; bases not matched to a gene: 8.

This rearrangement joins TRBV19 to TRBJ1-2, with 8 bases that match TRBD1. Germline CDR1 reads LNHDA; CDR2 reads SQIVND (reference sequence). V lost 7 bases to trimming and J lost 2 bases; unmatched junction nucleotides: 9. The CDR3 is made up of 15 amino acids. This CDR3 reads CASTLRGQGNYGYTF. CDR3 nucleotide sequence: TGTGCCAGTACCCTACGCGGACAGGGCAACTATGGCTACACCTTC.

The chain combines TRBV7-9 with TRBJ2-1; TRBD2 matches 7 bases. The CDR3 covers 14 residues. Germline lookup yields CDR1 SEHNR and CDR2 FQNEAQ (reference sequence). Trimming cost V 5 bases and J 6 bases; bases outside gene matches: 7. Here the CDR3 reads CASSPGGLTNEQFF. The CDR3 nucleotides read TGTGCCAGCAGCCCCGGGGGACTAACCAATGAGCAGTTCTTC.

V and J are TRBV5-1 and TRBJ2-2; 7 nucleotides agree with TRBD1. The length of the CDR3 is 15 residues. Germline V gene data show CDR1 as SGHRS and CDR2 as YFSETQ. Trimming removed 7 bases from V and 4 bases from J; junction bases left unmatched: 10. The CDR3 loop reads CASLRDSSGTGELFF. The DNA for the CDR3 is TGCGCCAGCTTAAGGGACAGTTCAGGCACCGGGGAGCTGTTTTTT.

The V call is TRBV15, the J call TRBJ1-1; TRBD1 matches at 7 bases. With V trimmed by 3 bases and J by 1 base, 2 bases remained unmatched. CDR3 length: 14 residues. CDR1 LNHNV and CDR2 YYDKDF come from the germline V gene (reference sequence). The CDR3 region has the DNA TGTGCCACCAGCAGGCCAGGGGGGAACACTGAAGCTTTCTTT. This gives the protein CATSRPGGNTEAFF.

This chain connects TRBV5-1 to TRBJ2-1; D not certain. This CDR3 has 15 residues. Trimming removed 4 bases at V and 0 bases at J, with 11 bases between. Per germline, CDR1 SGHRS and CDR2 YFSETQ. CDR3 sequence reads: CASSQEVSSYNEQFF. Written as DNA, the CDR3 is TGCGCCAGCAGCCAGGAAGTCAGCTCCTACAATGAGCAGTTCTTC.

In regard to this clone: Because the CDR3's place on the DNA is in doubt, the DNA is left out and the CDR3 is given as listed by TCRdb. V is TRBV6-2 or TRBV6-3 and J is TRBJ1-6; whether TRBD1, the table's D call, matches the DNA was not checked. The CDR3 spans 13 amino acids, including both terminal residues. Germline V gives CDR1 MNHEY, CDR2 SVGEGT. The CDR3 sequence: CASSYFGTGAVHF.

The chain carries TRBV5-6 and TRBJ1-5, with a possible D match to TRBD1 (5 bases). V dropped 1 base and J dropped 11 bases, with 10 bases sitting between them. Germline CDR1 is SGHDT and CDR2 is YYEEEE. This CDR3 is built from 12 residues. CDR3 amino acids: CASSLKGRAQHF. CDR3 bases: TGTGCCAGCAGCTTGAAGGGGAGGGCCCAGCATTTT.